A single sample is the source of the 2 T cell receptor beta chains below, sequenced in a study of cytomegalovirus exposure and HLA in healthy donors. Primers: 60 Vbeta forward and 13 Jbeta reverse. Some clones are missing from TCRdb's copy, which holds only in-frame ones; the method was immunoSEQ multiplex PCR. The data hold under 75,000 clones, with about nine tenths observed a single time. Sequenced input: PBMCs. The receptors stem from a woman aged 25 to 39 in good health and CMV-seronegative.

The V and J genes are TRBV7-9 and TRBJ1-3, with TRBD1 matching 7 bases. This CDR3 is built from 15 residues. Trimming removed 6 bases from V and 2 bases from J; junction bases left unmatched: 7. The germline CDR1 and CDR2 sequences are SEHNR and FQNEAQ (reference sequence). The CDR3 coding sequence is TGTGCCAGCAGGGAAATGGGGACAGCTGGAAACACCATATATTTT. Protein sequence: CASREMGTAGNTIYF.

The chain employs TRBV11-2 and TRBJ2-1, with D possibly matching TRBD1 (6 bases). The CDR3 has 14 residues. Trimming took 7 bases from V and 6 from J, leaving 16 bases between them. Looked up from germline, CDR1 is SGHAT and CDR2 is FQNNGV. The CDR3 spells CASNSGTYTNEQFF. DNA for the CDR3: TGTGCCAGCAACTCCGGGACATACACCAATGAGCAGTTCTTC.